This TCR beta chain originates from a study of metastatic and nonmetastatic thyroid tumors. In the study overall: Across peripheral blood and tumor or nodule tissue samples taken from malignant and benign thyroid patients, the repertoires were compared with one another. Whole-study results and caveats: It was reportedly found that TCR beta diversity was significantly higher in malignant thyroid tumors than in benign nodules, a difference seen in both blood and tumor samples.

This clone qualifies as medium-sized. Its antigen is not known. Trimming at V came to 6 bases and at J to 8 bases, leaving 6 bases not matched to a gene. Germline CDR1 is MRHNA and CDR2 is SNTAGT. The CDR3 has 15 residues. As processed by the authors: The study took CDR3 differences across clinicopathological groups and made a distant-metastasis classifier for papillary thyroid cancer from them. TCRdb reprocessed the PCR reads using MiXCR. The V and J calls were determined by TCRdb, not by the authors. The table shows 34,000 or so clones, with about a third occurring only once. Nobody among the patients had been given any treatment before thyroid surgery.

The genes are TRBV6-4 and TRBJ2-1; TRBD2 matches 14 bases. Sequences were obtained from tumor tissue. The TCR originated in a female donor with papillary thyroid cancer or a benign thyroid nodule (not recorded which). Some clones in this sample may be carry-over from other donors' samples. Here the CDR3 reads CASRTSGGAGDEQFF. The CDR3 bases are TGTGCCAGCAGGACTAGCGGGGGGGCCGGGGATGAGCAGTTCTTC.